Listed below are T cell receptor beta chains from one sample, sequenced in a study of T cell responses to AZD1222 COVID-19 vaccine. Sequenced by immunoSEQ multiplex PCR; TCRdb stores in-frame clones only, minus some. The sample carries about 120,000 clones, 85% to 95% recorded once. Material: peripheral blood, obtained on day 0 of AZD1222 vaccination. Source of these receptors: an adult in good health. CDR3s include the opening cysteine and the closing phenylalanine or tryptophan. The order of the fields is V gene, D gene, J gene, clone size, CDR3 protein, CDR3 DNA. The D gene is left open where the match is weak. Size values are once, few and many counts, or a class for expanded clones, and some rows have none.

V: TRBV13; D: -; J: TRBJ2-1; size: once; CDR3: CASSPMAGFHNEQFF; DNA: TGTGCCAGCAGCCCCATGGCAGGGTTCCACAATGAGCAGTTCTTC
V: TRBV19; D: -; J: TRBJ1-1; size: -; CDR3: CASSPGLGWVTEAFF; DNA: TGTGCCAGTAGTCCCGGACTCGGTTGGGTCACTGAAGCTTTCTTT
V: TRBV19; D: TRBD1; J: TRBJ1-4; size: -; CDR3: CASSIRGPTNEKLFF; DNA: TGTGCCAGTAGTATCAGGGGGCCAACTAATGAAAAACTGTTTTTT
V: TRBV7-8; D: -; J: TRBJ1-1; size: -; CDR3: CASSERARDGSEAFF; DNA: TGTGCCAGCAGCGAAAGGGCCAGGGATGGGAGTGAAGCTTTCTTT
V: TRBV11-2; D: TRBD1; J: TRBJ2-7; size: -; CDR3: CASSSPRNGTGYSYEQYF; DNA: TGTGCCAGCAGCTCCCCCAGAAACGGGACAGGGTACTCCTACGAGCAGTACTTC
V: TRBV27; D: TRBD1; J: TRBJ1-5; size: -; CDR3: CASSLIQGGQPQHF; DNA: TGTGCCAGCAGTTTGATACAGGGGGGTCAGCCCCAGCATTTT
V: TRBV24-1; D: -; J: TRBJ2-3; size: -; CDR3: CATSDLREDTQYF; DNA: TGTGCCACCAGTGATTTGCGGGAGGATACGCAGTATTTT
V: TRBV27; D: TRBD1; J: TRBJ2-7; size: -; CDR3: CASGAGQATRYF; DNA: TGTGCCAGCGGGGCGGGACAGGCCACCAGGTACTTC
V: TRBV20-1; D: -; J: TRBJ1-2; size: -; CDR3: CSARWGYGYTF; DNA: TGCAGTGCTAGATGGGGTTATGGCTACACCTTC
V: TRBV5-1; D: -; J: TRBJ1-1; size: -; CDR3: CASSLGWVIGNTEAFF; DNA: TGCGCCAGCAGCTTGGGGTGGGTTATTGGGAACACTGAAGCTTTCTTT
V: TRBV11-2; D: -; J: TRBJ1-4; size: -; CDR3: CASSLDRLFATNEKLFF; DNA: TGTGCCAGCAGCTTAGATCGACTTTTCGCAACTAATGAAAAACTGTTTTTT
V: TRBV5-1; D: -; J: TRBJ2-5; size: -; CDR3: CASSISGPGETQYF; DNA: TGCGCCAGCAGCATCTCTGGACCTGGAGAGACCCAGTACTTC
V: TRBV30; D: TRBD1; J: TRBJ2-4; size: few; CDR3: CAWRPGAGDRGGNIQYF; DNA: TGTGCCTGGAGGCCGGGGGCCGGGGACAGGGGAGGAAACATTCAGTACTTC
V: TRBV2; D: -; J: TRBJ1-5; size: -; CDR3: CASSVTVNQPQHF; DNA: TGTGCCAGCAGTGTGACAGTCAATCAGCCCCAGCATTTT
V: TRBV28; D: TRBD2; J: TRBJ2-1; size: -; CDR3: CASSLPSGGYNEQFF; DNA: TGTGCCAGCAGTTTGCCTAGCGGGGGTTACAATGAGCAGTTCTTC
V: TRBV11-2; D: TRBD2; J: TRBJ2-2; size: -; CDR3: CASSPLGLAVNTGELFF; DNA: TGTGCCAGCAGCCCCCTTGGACTAGCGGTGAACACCGGGGAGCTGTTTTTT
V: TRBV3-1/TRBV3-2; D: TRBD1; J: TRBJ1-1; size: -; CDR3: CASTTGGQFEAFF; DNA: TGTGCCAGCACCACAGGGGGACAGTTTGAAGCTTTCTTT
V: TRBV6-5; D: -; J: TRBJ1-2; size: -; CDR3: CASREVQRLRGYTF; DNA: TGTGCCAGCAGAGAGGTCCAGCGATTGCGAGGCTACACCTTC
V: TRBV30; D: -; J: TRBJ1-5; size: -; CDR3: CAWSSRVGQPQHF; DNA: TGTGCCTGGAGTTCTAGGGTAGGGCAGCCCCAGCATTTT
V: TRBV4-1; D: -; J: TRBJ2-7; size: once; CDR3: CASSQGLPTIYEQYF; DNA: TGCGCCAGCAGCCAAGGACTGCCTACAATCTACGAGCAGTACTTC
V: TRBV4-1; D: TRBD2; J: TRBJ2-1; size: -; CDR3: CASSLRLAGGLGEQFF; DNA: TGCGCCAGCAGCCTCCGGTTAGCGGGAGGACTGGGTGAGCAGTTCTTC
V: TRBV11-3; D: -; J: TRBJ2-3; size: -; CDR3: CASSLGGLRTDTQYF; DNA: TGTGCCAGCAGCTTAGGGGGGTTGAGGACAGATACGCAGTATTTT
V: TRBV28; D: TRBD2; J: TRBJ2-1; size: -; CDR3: CASTLLAGGDNEQFF; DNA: TGTGCCAGCACCCTCCTTGCGGGAGGCGACAATGAGCAGTTCTTC
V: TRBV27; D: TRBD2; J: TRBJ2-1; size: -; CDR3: CASSSSGRADNEQFF; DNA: TGTGCCAGCAGTTCGAGCGGGAGGGCCGACAATGAGCAGTTCTTC
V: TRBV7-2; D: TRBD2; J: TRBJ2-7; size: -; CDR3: CASSLGRLAGGYEQYF; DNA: TGTGCCAGCAGCTTAGGCCGACTAGCGGGAGGCTACGAGCAGTACTTC
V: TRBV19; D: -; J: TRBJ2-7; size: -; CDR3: CASSIEGHYYEQYF; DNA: TGTGCCAGTAGTATAGAGGGACACTACTACGAGCAGTACTTC
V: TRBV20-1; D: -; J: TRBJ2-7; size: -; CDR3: CSAMTDYEQYF; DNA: TGCAGTGCAATGACAGACTACGAGCAGTACTTC
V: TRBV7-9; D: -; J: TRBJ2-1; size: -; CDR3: CASKGDSYNEQFF; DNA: TGTGCCAGCAAGGGGGACTCCTACAATGAGCAGTTCTTC
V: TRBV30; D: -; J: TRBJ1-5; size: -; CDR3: CAWSVRFNQPQHF; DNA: TGTGCCTGGAGTGTACGTTTCAATCAGCCCCAGCATTTT
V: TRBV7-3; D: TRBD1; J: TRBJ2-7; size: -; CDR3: CASSLLTGDEQYF; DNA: TGTGCCAGCAGCCTTCTTACAGGGGACGAGCAGTACTTC